Below, 2 T cell receptor beta chains from the same sample are listed, as sequenced in a study of T cells in localized non-small cell lung cancer. Assay used: immunoSEQ multiplex PCR; TCRdb lists only in-frame clones, some missing. The sample yields about 91,000 clones, over 80% seen once. The material sequenced was peripheral blood, taken before any cancer treatment. These receptors were obtained from a man aged 40 to 75 with stage I squamous cell lung carcinoma.

This clone was recorded a few times. The chain couples TRBV2 to TRBJ2-3; D gene ambiguous. Germline CDR1 reads SNHLY; CDR2 reads FYNNEI. CDR3 length: 14 residues. Trimming took 6 bases from V and 0 from J, leaving 10 bases between them. The chain's CDR3 is CASRPYASTDTQYF. The CDR3 DNA sequence: TGTGCCAGCAGACCTTACGCTAGCACAGATACGCAGTATTTT.

This clone was seen only once. CDR3: CASSRGQNLNQPQHF. The CDR3 region has the DNA TGTGCCAGCAGCCGAGGACAGAATTTAAATCAGCCCCAGCATTTT. This sequence joins TRBV7-8 and TRBJ1-5; tentatively, D is TRBD1 (6 bases). Deletions cut 5 bases from V and 4 bases from J, with 15 bases between. This CDR3 contains 15 residues. Looked up from germline, CDR1 is SGHVS and CDR2 is FQNEAQ.